The following is a TCR beta chain sequence with its context. Ages ranged from about 18 to 89 years, with residence in about 24 US areas. Two negative PCRs, clearance, or symptom resolution characterized the recovered Cohort 3 donors. Germline CDR1 and CDR2: MDHEN and SYDVKM. The CDR3 contains 16 residues. V was clipped by 10 bases and J by 5 bases; unmatched bases: 11. The sample belongs to a study of blood T cell repertoires in COVID-19. Study background: The analysed material was cDNA or gDNA that came from T cells, B-cell-depleted T cells, or PBMCs.

Per the authors' pipeline: Amplification from reference gene primers served as the basis for estimated nucleated cell counts. Sequencing used immunoSEQ multiplex PCR; TCRdb keeps in-frame clones, though not all of them. Clone size and the V and J calls come from that table; the DNA yielded D and trimming. The sample holds approximately 300,000 clones, under 95% seen once. The receptor was derived from a woman aged 30 to 39 who had recovered from COVID-19. The source material was PBMCs or T cells enriched from blood (not recorded which). The genes are TRBV28 and TRBJ2-3; 14 nucleotides line up with TRBD2. The CDR3 bases are TGTGCCATTTCCCGGACTAGCGGGAGGAGGGGAGATACGCAGTATTTT. The encoded protein is CAISRTSGRRGDTQYF.